These 28 T cell receptor beta chains were sequenced from one sample in a study of T cell responses to AZD1222 COVID-19 vaccine. Data came from immunoSEQ multiplex PCR; TCRdb stores just in-frame clones and leaves some out. The repertoire holds about 140,000 clones, with 92% as singletons. The sample was peripheral blood, taken on day 0 of AZD1222 vaccination. The receptors stem from an adult in good health.

The chain has TRBV18 and TRBJ2-5; D unresolved. CDR1 and CDR2 (germline): KGHSH, LQKENI. V was cut by 0 bases and J by 1 base, with 9 bases left in between. This CDR3 spans 15 amino acids. The CDR3 nucleotides read TGTGCCAGCTCACCACCTGAGGTTGCCCAAGAGACCCAGTACTTC. Amino acids: CASSPPEVAQETQYF.

V and J are TRBV4-1 and TRBJ2-3; 9 bases line up with TRBD2. The length of the CDR3 is 16 residues. CDR1 and CDR2 from the germline V gene are MGHRA and YSYEKL. The trim removed 1 base at V and 3 bases at J, leaving 5 bases unmatched. CDR3 DNA sequence: TGCGCCAGCAGCCAAGTAGGGCGGGGGGGTACAGATACGCAGTATTTT. Its translation is CASSQVGRGGTDTQYF.

V and J are TRBV21-1 and TRBJ2-7; the table calls TRBD2, which could not be checked here. TRBV21-1 is termed a pseudogene. The CDR3 extends over 14 amino acids. Here the CDR3 reads CASSQALAPYEQYF. The CDR3 region has the DNA TGTGCCAGCAGCCAGGCACTAGCACCTTACGAGCAGTACTTC.

The chain links TRBV6-2 or TRBV6-3 to TRBJ1-1, with 12 bases matching TRBD1. Looked up from germline, CDR1 is MNHEY and CDR2 is SVGEGT. The CDR3 is made up of 21 amino acids. V gave up 6 bases and J gave up 0 bases; unmatched junction bases: 20. This CDR3 is CASSRPGQGALRTLMNTEAFF. CDR3 DNA sequence: TGTGCCAGCAGCAGACCGGGACAGGGGGCGCTTCGGACCCTAATGAACACTGAAGCTTTCTTT.

The gene calls are TRBV9 and TRBJ2-3; 7 nucleotides align to TRBD2. The V and J ends lost 3 bases and 1 base, in that order; junction bases with no gene match: 11. Germline V gene lookup returns CDR1 SGDLS and CDR2 YYNGEE. The CDR3 runs to 17 residues. Here the CDR3 DNA reads TGTGCCAGCAGCGCTGGGGGGGGACGGTGGGGCACAGATACGCAGTATTTT. Protein sequence: CASSAGGGRWGTDTQYF.

In its sample, this clone was seen once. The chain links TRBV7-9 to TRBJ1-5, with 7 bases matching TRBD1. The V gene end was trimmed by 0 bases and the J gene end by 3 bases; junction bases not matched to a gene: 2. The CDR3 runs to 15 residues. CDR1 is SEHNR, CDR2 FQNEAQ, per germline (reference sequence). The DNA of the CDR3 is TGTGCCAGCAGCTTAGCGGGACAGTACAATCAGCCCCAGCATTTT. Its protein is CASSLAGQYNQPQHF.

The chain uses TRBV7-9 and TRBJ1-1, with D unresolved. The germline CDR1 and CDR2 sequences are SEHNR and FQNEAQ (reference sequence). This CDR3 is built from 13 residues. V lost 7 bases and J lost 4, with 13 bases in between. This CDR3 reads CASNRGLTTEAFF. The DNA for the CDR3 is TGTGCCAGCAACCGGGGTTTGACCACTGAAGCTTTCTTT.

The rearrangement links TRBV11-3 to TRBJ2-4; D is unresolved. The V end was cut by 0 bases, the J end by 8 bases, with 17 bases between. CDR3 length: 16 residues. In germline, CDR1 is SGHNT, CDR2 YENEEA. The CDR3 loop reads CASSLESLKGRDIQYF. CDR3 sequence (DNA): TGTGCCAGCAGCTTAGAGAGCCTCAAGGGCCGGGACATTCAGTACTTC. Full variable domain (outside the CDR3, taken from reference TRBV11-3 and TRBJ2-4): EAGVVQSPRYKIIEKKQPVAFWCNPISGHNTLYWYLQNLGQGPELLIRYENEEAVDDSQLPKDRFSAERLKGVDSTLKIQPAELGDSAVYLCASSLESLKGRDIQYFGAGTRLSVL.

V and J are TRBV7-9 and TRBJ1-2, with a weak D call TRBD1 (5 bases). V gave up 0 bases and J gave up 8 bases, with 25 bases separating them. CDR1 is SEHNR, CDR2 FQNEAQ, per germline (reference sequence). The CDR3 totals 18 residues. The CDR3 region has the DNA TGTGCCAGCAGCTTAGCGCAAGGGGCAATAACCCCCCAGCGCGGCTACACCTTC. This codes for CASSLAQGAITPQRGYTF.

The CDR3 protein is CASSLGTAGGPRVETQYF. CDR3 sequence (DNA): TGTGCCAGCAGCTTAGGTACAGCGGGAGGGCCAAGGGTTGAGACCCAGTACTTC. The rearrangement links TRBV7-2 to TRBJ2-5; 10 bases are a match to TRBD2. CDR3 length: 18 amino acids. The V gene's germline CDR1 is SGHTA and CDR2 FQGNSA. The ends lost 1 base at V and 5 bases at J; junction bases unmatched: 13.

This chain joins TRBV12-3 or TRBV12-4 and TRBJ2-7; D ambiguous. The CDR3 loop spans 13 amino acids. V lost 0 bases and J lost 3, with 6 bases in between. The CDR3 region has the DNA TGTGCCAGCAGTTTAGCCCACAGCTACGAGCAGTACTTC. Its translation: CASSLAHSYEQYF.

The rearrangement uses TRBV2 and TRBJ2-1; tentative D call: TRBD2 (6 bases). The CDR3 is 16 amino acids. Trimming took 0 bases from V and 3 from J, leaving 12 bases between them. Germline V gives CDR1 SNHLY, CDR2 FYNNEI. As DNA, the CDR3 is TGTGCCAGCAGTGAAGCACGGGGAGCGGGCTACAATGAGCAGTTCTTC. Amino acid sequence: CASSEARGAGYNEQFF.

This chain joins TRBV11-2 and TRBJ1-1; D remains ambiguous. The V end was cut by 7 bases, the J end by 10 bases, with 19 bases between. Germline CDR1 SGHAT, CDR2 FQNNGV. This CDR3 is built from 13 residues. CDR3 amino acids: CASNEQEGVGAFF. The CDR3 nucleotides are TGTGCCAGCAACGAACAAGAGGGAGTTGGAGCTTTCTTT.

The rearrangement uses TRBV7-2 and TRBJ1-2; TRBD1 aligns across 9 bases. The CDR3 spans 16 residues. Trimming cost V 3 bases and J 4 bases; bases outside gene matches: 9. Germline V lookup: CDR1 SGHTA, CDR2 FQGNSA. This CDR3 reads CASSFHRGQGLYGYTF. The CDR3 DNA follows: TGTGCCAGCAGCTTCCACAGAGGACAGGGGCTCTATGGCTACACCTTC.

This rearrangement joins TRBV30 to TRBJ2-5; maybe TRBD2 (6 bases). V lost 3 bases and J lost 5, with 13 bases in between. The CDR3 extends over 13 amino acids. The germline V gene has CDR1 GTSNPN and CDR2 SVGIG (reference sequence). The CDR3 DNA reads as TGTGCCTGGAGACCCGACGGGGGTGAGACCCAGTACTTC. Its translation is CAWRPDGGETQYF.

The rearrangement joins TRBV28 to TRBJ2-7, with 8 nucleotides matching TRBD1. Trimming removed 6 bases from V and 3 bases from J; junction bases left unmatched: 4. The CDR3 has 13 residues. Germline CDR1 is MDHEN and CDR2 is SYDVKM. The chain's CDR3 is CASSLGQGYEQYF. The CDR3 nucleotides read TGTGCCAGCAGCCTCGGACAGGGCTACGAGCAGTACTTC.

The chain recombines TRBV7-2 with TRBJ2-7; TRBD1 or TRBD2 may be the D gene (6 bases each). CDR1 is SGHTA, CDR2 FQGNSA, per germline. The CDR3 contains 14 residues. V lost 8 bases, J lost 0 bases, and 14 bases lay in between. Here the CDR3 DNA reads TGTGCCAGCCCCGGGGGCAGGGCCTCCTACGAGCAGTACTTC. Residues: CASPGGRASYEQYF.

J is TRBJ2-2 and V is TRBV11-3, with TRBD2 identical over 10 bases. V dropped 1 base and J dropped 5; count of bases not matched to a gene: 7. The CDR3 extends over 17 amino acids. Germline loops: CDR1 SGHNT, CDR2 YENEEA. The CDR3 spells CASSLGLAGAETGELFF. The CDR3 nucleotides read TGTGCCAGCAGCTTAGGGCTAGCGGGGGCAGAAACCGGGGAGCTGTTTTTT.

This chain uses TRBV5-1 with TRBJ2-3, with a weak D call TRBD2 (6 bases). V lost 3 bases and J lost 0, with 14 bases in between. CDR3 length: 16 residues. The V gene's germline CDR1 is SGHRS and CDR2 YFSETQ. The CDR3 DNA follows: TGCGCCAGCAGCTCCACCCCGGGGGTTAGCACAGATACGCAGTATTTT. Translating it yields CASSSTPGVSTDTQYF. Using reference TRBV5-1 and TRBJ2-3 for the parts outside the CDR3, the full variable domain is KAGVTQTPRYLIKTRGQQVTLSCSPISGHRSVSWYQQTPGQGLQFLFEYFSETQRNKGNFPGRFSGRQFSNSRSEMNVSTLELGDSALYLCASSSTPGVSTDTQYFGPGTRLTVL.

The chain recombines TRBV4-3 with TRBJ1-2; D not resolved. Germline V gene lookup returns CDR1 LGHNA and CDR2 YSLEER. Deletions cut 2 bases from V and 10 bases from J, with 14 bases between. The CDR3 sequence is 13 residues long. This CDR3 reads CASSQTAPAPYTF. CDR3 bases: TGCGCCAGCAGCCAAACCGCCCCGGCCCCCTACACCTTC.

The V and J genes are TRBV5-1 and TRBJ2-2, with 7 bases lining up with TRBD2. This CDR3 is 15 amino acids long. The trim removed 0 bases at V and 7 bases at J, leaving 6 bases unmatched. Germline V lookup: CDR1 SGHRS, CDR2 YFSETQ. The CDR3 DNA reads as TGCGCCAGCAGCTTGGTGGCGGGAGCGTTCGGGGAGCTGTTTTTT. It translates to CASSLVAGAFGELFF.

The genes are TRBV7-2 and TRBJ1-6; possible D gene TRBD1, 5 bases. V lost 8 bases to trimming and J lost 3 bases, with 14 bases between them. The CDR3 length is 15 residues. Germline V gene sequence: CDR1 SGHTA, CDR2 FQGNSA. The chain's CDR3 is CASGGREVYNSPLHF. The CDR3 DNA reads TGTGCCAGCGGGGGACGAGAAGTCTATAATTCACCCCTCCACTTT.

The rearrangement uses TRBV25-1 and TRBJ2-1; D is unresolved. The germline gives CDR1 MGHDK, CDR2 SYGVNS. CDR3 size: 10 residues. V lost 3 bases to trimming and J lost 14 bases, with 8 bases between them. CDR3 sequence reads: CASSDHYKFF. The DNA of the CDR3 is TGTGCCAGCAGTGACCATTACAAGTTCTTC.

CDR3 bases: TGCGCCAGCAGTTTCGGGGGGCCCTACGAGCAGTACTTC. Residues: CASSFGGPYEQYF. The chain combines TRBV4-3 with TRBJ2-7; weak D call: TRBD2 (7 bases). The CDR3 contains 13 residues. Trimming removed 6 bases at V and 2 bases at J, with 11 bases between. Germline assignment: CDR1 LGHNA and CDR2 YSLEER.

CDR3: CASSDSMGDNSPLHF. Here the CDR3 DNA reads TGTGCCAGCAGTGACTCGATGGGGGATAATTCACCCCTCCACTTT. The V gene is TRBV6-4, the J gene TRBJ1-6; weak D call: TRBD1 (5 bases). V was pared by 0 bases and J by 5 bases, with 8 bases between. CDR1 and CDR2 from the germline V gene are MRHNA and SNTAGT. The length of the CDR3 is 15 residues.

The chain combines TRBV2 with TRBJ2-5; TRBD1 or TRBD2 may be the D gene (6 bases each). Germline V CDR1 and CDR2: SNHLY, FYNNEI. Trimming pared 8 bases from V and 5 bases from J, leaving 21 bases between. The CDR3 covers 15 residues. CDR3: CASRPGSGGRETQYF. The CDR3 bases are TGTGCCAGCCGGCCAGGATCCGGGGGCCGGGAGACCCAGTACTTC.

The J gene is TRBJ1-2, the V gene TRBV6-6; D gene ambiguous. V lost 0 bases and J lost 8, with 16 bases in between. The CDR3 totals 15 residues. Germline CDR1 MNHNY, CDR2 SVGAGI (reference sequence). The CDR3 is CASSYSRADPRGYTF. In nucleotides, the CDR3 is TGTGCCAGCAGTTACTCGAGGGCGGACCCGAGGGGCTACACCTTC.

V is TRBV5-1 and J is TRBJ2-1; 10 bases map to TRBD2. The V segment lost 2 bases and the J segment 6 bases; nucleotides outside the gene matches: 5. The CDR3 is 15 residues long. Per germline, CDR1 SGHRS and CDR2 YFSETQ. The CDR3 nucleotides are TGCGCCAGCAGCTTAGGCCAGCGGGGGGGCAATGAGCAGTTCTTC. This translates into CASSLGQRGGNEQFF.